A single sample gave rise to the 32 T cell receptor beta chains below, sequenced in a study of blood T cell repertoires in COVID-19. Repertoires were generated with immunoSEQ multiplex PCR, while TCRdb's copy carries only in-frame clones and drops some. The sample lists about 190,000 clones; under 80% were seen once. Sequencing input: PBMCs or T cells enriched from blood (not recorded which). All receptors come from a woman aged 45-65 years with acute COVID-19.

J is TRBJ1-5 and V is TRBV7-9; maybe TRBD1 (5 bases). Trimming removed 5 bases at V and 1 base at J, with 15 bases between. The germline gives CDR1 SEHNR, CDR2 FQNEAQ (reference sequence). CDR3 length: 16 residues. Here the CDR3 reads CASSPRTSRSNQPQHF. CDR3 in DNA: TGTGCCAGCAGCCCCAGGACATCGAGGAGCAATCAGCCCCAGCATTTT.

The V call is TRBV6-4, the J call TRBJ2-1; TRBD1 matches 7 bases. Losses at the gene ends were 10 bases for V and 0 bases for J; bases not matched to a gene: 6. Germline V gives CDR1 MRHNA, CDR2 SNTAGT. The CDR3 is 14 residues long. The CDR3 bases are TGTGCCACTAACCGGGACAGCTCCTACAATGAGCAGTTCTTC. Translation: CATNRDSSYNEQFF.

This rearrangement joins TRBV4-2 to TRBJ2-1; D gene uncertain. This CDR3 region has 16 residues. V lost 0 bases, J lost 4 bases, and 13 bases lay in between. Germline CDR1 LGHNA, CDR2 YNFKEQ. The CDR3 region is CASSQERQRFYNEQFF. The CDR3 region has the DNA TGTGCCAGCAGCCAAGAGCGGCAGAGATTTTACAATGAGCAGTTCTTC.

The gene calls are TRBV5-1 and TRBJ1-1; 7 bases fit TRBD1. The germline V gene encodes CDR1 SGHRS and CDR2 YFSETQ. CDR3 length: 15 amino acids. The trim removed 6 bases at V and 1 base at J, leaving 9 bases unmatched. The CDR3 region is CASITRGTENTEAFF. Here the CDR3 DNA reads TGCGCCAGCATCACAAGAGGGACAGAGAACACTGAAGCTTTCTTT.

The rearrangement uses TRBV27 and TRBJ2-3; 7 bases align to TRBD1. From germline, CDR1 is MNHEY and CDR2 SMNVEV (reference sequence). V lost 4 bases, J lost 4 bases, and 5 bases stayed unmatched. This CDR3 comprises 14 residues. In DNA form, the CDR3 reads TGTGCCAGCAGTTCTCGACAGGGCTCAGATACGCAGTATTTT. Its translation is CASSSRQGSDTQYF.

The J gene is TRBJ2-4, the V gene TRBV2; the D is unclear. Germline CDR1 is SNHLY and CDR2 is FYNNEI. V lost 0 bases and J lost 16, with 13 bases in between. The CDR3 is 12 residues long. The CDR3 loop is CASSEALASNYF. The CDR3 DNA sequence: TGTGCCAGCAGTGAAGCGTTAGCTTCTAACTACTTC.

The J gene is TRBJ1-1, the V gene TRBV6-4; maybe TRBD1 (6 bases). CDR3 length: 14 residues. Germline assignment: CDR1 MRHNA and CDR2 SNTAGT. V was shortened by 6 bases and J by 0 bases, with 11 bases between the two germline ends. The chain's CDR3 is CASRGGALNTEAFF. The CDR3 DNA follows: TGTGCCAGCAGGGGGGGGGCCCTGAACACTGAAGCTTTCTTT.

This chain joins TRBV19 and TRBJ2-2; TRBD2 agrees at 14 bases. Germline V lookup: CDR1 LNHDA, CDR2 SQIVND (reference sequence). After removal of 5 bases from V and 5 bases from J, the junction contained 1 base not matched to a gene. The CDR3 sequence is 15 residues long. CDR3 sequence (DNA): TGTGCCAGTAGTTGGACTAGCGGGGGGACCGGGGAGCTGTTTTTT. Its translation is CASSWTSGGTGELFF.

The chain links TRBV30 to TRBJ2-5; 7 bases align to TRBD2. The CDR3 contains 15 residues. The J segment lost 1 base and the V segment lost 2 bases, leaving 7 bases of the junction unmatched. Germline V gene data show CDR1 as GTSNPN and CDR2 as SVGIG (reference sequence). The CDR3 sequence is CAWSPLGLPQETQYF. As DNA, the CDR3 is TGTGCCTGGAGTCCCCTGGGACTACCCCAAGAGACCCAGTACTTC.

The V gene is TRBV27, the J gene TRBJ2-1; the match to TRBD2 covers 14 bases. CDR1 is MNHEY, CDR2 SMNVEV, per germline (reference sequence). This CDR3 comprises 17 residues. The J segment lost 6 bases and the V segment lost 4 bases, leaving 8 bases of the junction unmatched. The CDR3 loop is CASSSPRLAGGVNEQFF. CDR3 DNA sequence: TGTGCCAGCAGTTCCCCCCGACTAGCGGGGGGGGTCAATGAGCAGTTCTTC.

This clone was detected only a few times. This chain uses TRBV30 with TRBJ1-1; 12 positions match TRBD1. Germline loops: CDR1 GTSNPN, CDR2 SVGIG (reference sequence). This CDR3 is built from 16 residues. J lost 3 bases, V lost 3 bases, and 8 bases had no gene match. The DNA for the CDR3 is TGTGCCTGGAGGGGGGACAGGGGGCGCTCGGACACTGAAGCTTTCTTT. Its protein product is CAWRGDRGRSDTEAFF.

This clone was counted between two and nine times. The genes are TRBV7-3 and TRBJ2-2; TRBD1 matches 11 bases. This CDR3 is 17 amino acids long. V was pared by 6 bases and J by 6 bases, with 12 bases of the junction left unmatched. CDR1 SGHTA and CDR2 FQGTGA come from the germline V gene. CDR3 sequence: CASSPTAGQGESGELFF. CDR3 in DNA: TGTGCCAGCAGTCCCACGGCGGGACAGGGGGAATCCGGGGAGCTGTTTTTT.

This clone has a handful of counts. The rearrangement joins TRBV27 to TRBJ2-4; 7 nucleotides line up with TRBD1. The CDR3 loop spans 14 amino acids. Germline assignment: CDR1 MNHEY and CDR2 SMNVEV (reference sequence). V trimming: 8 bases; J trimming: 0 bases; junction bases outside the gene matches: 4. Written as DNA, the CDR3 is TGTGCCAGCCGGGACAGCCTAGCCAAAAACATTCAGTACTTC. Its protein is CASRDSLAKNIQYF.

The chain couples TRBV4-1 to TRBJ1-1; 8 bases are a match to TRBD1. V dropped 5 bases and J dropped 1; count of bases not matched to a gene: 3. CDR1 is MGHRA and CDR2 is YSYEKL in the germline V gene. This CDR3 has 14 residues. CDR3 sequence: CASSYGQGNTEAFF. DNA of the CDR3: TGCGCCAGCAGCTATGGACAGGGGAACACTGAAGCTTTCTTT.

This chain links TRBV5-1 with TRBJ1-2, with TRBD1 identical over 7 bases. The CDR3 runs 14 residues. The V and J ends lost 6 bases and 1 base, in that order; junction bases with no gene match: 6. Germline-derived CDR1 and CDR2 are SGHRS and YFSETQ. The CDR3 DNA is TGCGCCAGCACCCCGGACAGGTTTAACTATGGCTACACCTTC. Residues: CASTPDRFNYGYTF.

The CDR3 coding sequence is TGTGCCAGCAGTATCCTAGGAGGTGAAAAACTGTTTTTT. Amino acids: CASSILGGEKLFF. The rearrangement uses TRBV6-5 and TRBJ1-4; D unresolved. V was shortened by 5 bases and J by 7 bases, with 11 bases between the two germline ends. This CDR3 spans 13 amino acids. Germline V lookup: CDR1 MNHEY, CDR2 SVGAGI.

The chain uses TRBV2 and TRBJ2-2, with D perhaps TRBD2 (7 bases). This CDR3 is 16 amino acids long. Germline CDR1 is SNHLY and CDR2 is FYNNEI. V was pared by 7 bases and J by 2 bases, with 17 bases between. CDR3 residues: CASTYRGGLNTGELFF. The DNA for the CDR3 is TGTGCCAGCACCTACCGCGGGGGCCTAAACACCGGGGAGCTGTTTTTT.

The chain has TRBV14 and TRBJ2-1; TRBD2 aligns across 10 bases. The trim removed 2 bases at V and 7 bases at J, leaving 5 bases unmatched. Germline V gene sequence: CDR1 SGHDN, CDR2 FVKESK. The CDR3 runs to 15 residues. The CDR3 protein is CASSQMSGRDNEQFF. In DNA form, the CDR3 reads TGTGCCAGCAGCCAAATGAGCGGGAGGGATAATGAGCAGTTCTTC. Full variable domain (outside the CDR3, taken from reference TRBV14 and TRBJ2-1): EAGVTQFPSHSVIEKGQTVTLRCDPISGHDNLYWYRRVMGKEIKFLLHFVKESKQDESGMPNNRFLAERTGGTYSTLKVQPAELEDSGVYFCASSQMSGRDNEQFFGPGTRLTVL.

J is TRBJ2-4 and V is TRBV20-1, with 8 bases aligning to TRBD2. Per the germline V gene, CDR1 is DFQATT and CDR2 is SNEGSKA (reference sequence). The J segment lost 3 bases and the V segment lost 3 bases, leaving 13 bases of the junction unmatched. The CDR3 spans 17 residues. CDR3 coding DNA: TGCAGTGCTAGTAAGGAAAGCGGGGGATGGGGCAAAAACATTCAGTACTTC. This encodes CSASKESGGWGKNIQYF.

The V call is TRBV12-3 or TRBV12-4, the J call TRBJ2-5, with 7 positions matching TRBD1. CDR3 size: 11 residues. V lost 5 bases, J lost 7 bases, and 1 base stayed unmatched. The DNA of the CDR3 is TGTGCCAGCAGTCACAGGGGGACCCAGTACTTC. As protein: CASSHRGTQYF.

The rearrangement joins TRBV6-2 or TRBV6-3 to TRBJ1-4; D unresolved. The V end was cut by 0 bases, the J end by 8 bases, with 13 bases between. The CDR3 sequence is 15 residues long. Germline CDR1 is MNHEY and CDR2 is SVGEGT. The CDR3 nucleotides are TGTGCCAGCAGTTACTCGACACCTCAGAGCGAAAAACTGTTTTTT. As protein: CASSYSTPQSEKLFF.

The count of this clone is one. The rearrangement links TRBV19 to TRBJ1-6, with a tentative D call TRBD1 (5 bases). The CDR3 length is 13 residues. From germline, CDR1 is LNHDA and CDR2 SQIVND (reference sequence). V was cut by 9 bases and J by 10 bases, with 16 bases left in between. The CDR3 DNA reads as TGTGCCAGACGAAGGGCGTGGGGCTCACCCCTCCACTTT. It yields the protein CARRRAWGSPLHF. Using reference TRBV19 and TRBJ1-6 for the parts outside the CDR3, the full variable domain is DGGITQSPKYLFRKEGQNVTLSCEQNLNHDAMYWYRQDPGQGLRLIYYSQIVNDFQKGDIAEGYSVSREKKESFPLTVTSAQKNPTAFYLCARRRAWGSPLHFGNGTRLTVT.

This clone was detected only a few times. A junction end diverges from the germline sequence, so it may reflect a read error. The rearrangement joins TRBV18 to TRBJ2-3; 9 positions match TRBD1. CDR3 length equals 17 residues. Germline V lookup: CDR1 KGHSH, CDR2 LQKENI. DNA for the CDR3: TGTGCCAGCCCACCGGGACAGGGAAAAGGTCGCACAGATACGCAGTATTTT. Its protein product is CASPPGQGKGRTDTQYF.

This clone was seen only a few times. Here the CDR3 DNA reads TGTGCCAGCCTCAGTAAGGGGGCGGATGGCTACACCTTC. It translates to CASLSKGADGYTF. The chain recombines TRBV7-9 with TRBJ1-2, with 7 bases matching TRBD1. Per the germline V gene, CDR1 is SEHNR and CDR2 is FQNEAQ (reference sequence). The CDR3 totals 13 residues. V trimming: 8 bases; J trimming: 6 bases; junction bases outside the gene matches: 9. The whole variable domain, remainder taken from reference TRBV7-9 and TRBJ1-2, is DTGVSQNPRHKITKRGQNVTFRCDPISEHNRLYWYRQTLGQGPEFLTYFQNEAQLEKSRLLSDRFSAERPKGSFSTLEIQRTEQGDSAMYLCASLSKGADGYTFGSGTRLTVV.

This clone has just a few counts. The chain is built from TRBV7-2 and TRBJ2-2; a weak D match, TRBD1 (6 bases). V was shortened by 3 bases and J by 5 bases, with 13 bases between the two germline ends. In germline, CDR1 is SGHTA, CDR2 FQGNSA. CDR3 length: 15 amino acids. The CDR3 region is CASSFLGQLTGELFF. The CDR3, as DNA: TGTGCCAGCAGCTTCCTCGGACAGCTGACCGGGGAGCTGTTTTTT. The whole variable domain, filled in from reference TRBV7-2 and TRBJ2-2, reads GAGVSQSPSNKVTEKGKDVELRCDPISGHTALYWYRQSLGQGLEFLIYFQGNSAPDKSGLPSDRFSAERTGGSVSTLTIQRTQQEDSAVYLCASSFLGQLTGELFFGEGSRLTVL.

The chain recombines TRBV13 with TRBJ2-3; 8 bases line up with TRBD2. Trimming cost V 5 bases and J 2 bases; bases outside gene matches: 9. The CDR3 totals 16 residues. Germline assignment: CDR1 PRHDT and CDR2 FYEKMQ (reference sequence). CDR3 in DNA: TGTGCCAGCAGCCTAAGGGCGGGGGGATACACAGATACGCAGTATTTT. This gives the protein CASSLRAGGYTDTQYF.

In nucleotides, the CDR3 is TGCAGCGTGGTGGGGGGAGGGAATGAAAAACTGTTTTTT. This sequence encodes CSVVGGGNEKLFF. The rearrangement uses TRBV29-1 and TRBJ1-4, with a tentative D call TRBD1 (5 bases). Looked up from germline, CDR1 is SQVTM and CDR2 is ANQGSEA. The CDR3 sequence is 13 residues long. V lost 6 bases and J lost 5, with 13 bases in between.

Remarks on this clone: Other DNA sequences within the sample encode an identical CDR3. The chain couples TRBV5-1 to TRBJ2-3; D is possibly TRBD2 (5 bases). The germline V gene has CDR1 SGHRS and CDR2 YFSETQ. The CDR3 is 14 residues long. Trimming took off 0 bases at V and 0 bases at J, with 5 bases between the two ends. The CDR3 loop reads CASSLGTSTDTQYF. As DNA, the CDR3 is TGCGCCAGCAGCTTGGGGACTAGCACAGATACGCAGTATTTT. Based on the CDR3 plus reference TRBV5-1 and TRBJ2-3, the full variable domain is KAGVTQTPRYLIKTRGQQVTLSCSPISGHRSVSWYQQTPGQGLQFLFEYFSETQRNKGNFPGRFSGRQFSNSRSEMNVSTLELGDSALYLCASSLGTSTDTQYFGPGTRLTVL.

J is TRBJ2-3 and V is TRBV18; 9 bases agree with TRBD1. Per the germline V gene, CDR1 is KGHSH and CDR2 is LQKENI. This CDR3 spans 11 amino acids. V shed 3 bases and J 15 bases; nucleotides not matched to a gene: 4. DNA for the CDR3: TGTGCCAGCTCACCGGACAGGGGCCACTATTTT. Its translation is CASSPDRGHYF. The full variable domain, in which reference TRBV18 and TRBJ2-3 provide the parts outside the CDR3, is NAGVMQNPRHLVRRRGQEARLRCSPMKGHSHVYWYRQLPEEGLKFMVYLQKENIIDESGMPKERFSAEFPKEGPSILRIQQVVRGDSAAYFCASSPDRGHYFGPGTRLTVL.

V usage is TRBV5-1 and J usage is TRBJ2-5; 7 bases map to TRBD1. The CDR3 sequence is 17 residues long. Losses at the gene ends were 3 bases for V and 0 bases for J; bases not matched to a gene: 11. Germline V gene sequence: CDR1 SGHRS, CDR2 YFSETQ. The CDR3 sequence: CASSWGRGTANQETQYF. The DNA for the CDR3 is TGCGCCAGCAGCTGGGGAAGGGGGACAGCTAACCAAGAGACCCAGTACTTC. The whole variable domain, remainder taken from reference TRBV5-1 and TRBJ2-5, is KAGVTQTPRYLIKTRGQQVTLSCSPISGHRSVSWYQQTPGQGLQFLFEYFSETQRNKGNFPGRFSGRQFSNSRSEMNVSTLELGDSALYLCASSWGRGTANQETQYFGPGTRLLVL.

The chain links TRBV10-3 to TRBJ2-3; D perhaps matches TRBD1 (7 bases). Trimming shortened V by 3 bases and J by 2 bases, and 21 bases separated the two germline ends. The CDR3 has 18 amino acids. From germline, CDR1 is ENHRY and CDR2 SYGVKD. The CDR3: CAISDEGGQLAITDTQYF. The CDR3 region has the DNA TGTGCCATCAGTGATGAAGGGGGCCAACTAGCTATCACAGATACGCAGTATTTT.

This rearrangement joins TRBV11-3 to TRBJ2-1, with 12 bases lining up with TRBD2. Germline values: CDR1 SGHNT, CDR2 YENEEA. This CDR3 is built from 15 residues. J gave up 4 bases and V 5 bases, and 3 bases lay outside the gene matches. CDR3 coding DNA: TGTGCCAGCAGCAGACTAGCGGGGGATTACAATGAGCAGTTCTTC. It translates to CASSRLAGDYNEQFF.